This is a list of T cell receptor beta chains from one sample in a study of Ad26.COV2.S vaccination and SARS-CoV-2 variants. Repertoires were generated with immunoSEQ multiplex PCR, while TCRdb's copy carries only in-frame clones and drops some. The sample lists over 400,000 clones, approximately 90% seen once, with around 1.7% in the top ten. Sample: peripheral blood, taken in a trial of Ad26.COV2.S vaccine versus placebo. Receptors originate from a person aged 18-65 years who received the Ad26.COV2.S COVID-19 vaccine or a placebo. Each CDR3 is given with its conserved first and last residue. D genes are given only for firm matches. The listing skips clone size in some rows; elsewhere it reads once, few, many or a size class.

j_gene: TRBJ2-5; v_gene: TRBV7-2; d_gene: TRBD2; abundance: -; CDR3nt: TGTGCCAGCATCAAACCGGGACTAGCGGGTGTACAGACCCAGTACTTC; CDR3aa: CASIKPGLAGVQTQYF
j_gene: TRBJ1-4; v_gene: TRBV7-9; d_gene: -; abundance: -; CDR3nt: TGTGCCAGCAGCCGGGCGGTGCAGGTTAATGAAAAACTGTTTTTT; CDR3aa: CASSRAVQVNEKLFF
j_gene: TRBJ2-1; v_gene: TRBV4-1; d_gene: TRBD1; abundance: -; CDR3nt: TGCGCCAGCAGCCAAGCCGGGACAGATAAGTTCTTC; CDR3aa: CASSQAGTDKFF
j_gene: TRBJ2-1; v_gene: TRBV24-1; d_gene: -; abundance: -; CDR3nt: TGTGCCACCAGTGATTCCCATCTTACAGTGCGCACCTACAATGAGCAGTTCTTC; CDR3aa: CATSDSHLTVRTYNEQFF
j_gene: TRBJ1-2; v_gene: TRBV25-1; d_gene: TRBD1; abundance: -; CDR3nt: TGTGCCAGCAGTGTCGCCAGGGGGCGAGGCTACACCTTC; CDR3aa: CASSVARGRGYTF
j_gene: TRBJ2-7; v_gene: TRBV9; d_gene: -; abundance: -; CDR3nt: TGTGCCAGCAGCGAAACCGACCCGGGGGAGCAGTACTTC; CDR3aa: CASSETDPGEQYF
j_gene: TRBJ2-3; v_gene: TRBV11-2; d_gene: -; abundance: -; CDR3nt: TGTGCCAGCAGCTTAGTCTTGGGTCCTGTCACAGATACGCAGTATTTT; CDR3aa: CASSLVLGPVTDTQYF
j_gene: TRBJ1-1; v_gene: TRBV5-8; d_gene: -; abundance: -; CDR3nt: TGTGCCAGCAGCTTGGATGGTCCTTGGGCTTTCTTT; CDR3aa: CASSLDGPWAFF
j_gene: TRBJ1-6; v_gene: TRBV11-2; d_gene: -; abundance: -; CDR3nt: TGTGCCAGCAGCGCGGGCCCCGGTGATTCACCCCTCCACTTT; CDR3aa: CASSAGPGDSPLHF
j_gene: TRBJ1-4; v_gene: TRBV6-5; d_gene: -; abundance: -; CDR3nt: TGTGCCAGCAGTTATGGGACAACCCGGACGGAAAAACTGTTTTTT; CDR3aa: CASSYGTTRTEKLFF
j_gene: TRBJ1-2; v_gene: TRBV7-8; d_gene: -; abundance: few; CDR3nt: TGTGCCAGCAGCCCCCGTAGAGAGGGGAGATACACCTTC; CDR3aa: CASSPRREGRYTF
j_gene: TRBJ1-4; v_gene: TRBV27; d_gene: -; abundance: -; CDR3nt: TGTGCCAGCAGTGCAAGAGGGCTAACTAATGAAAAACTGTTTTTT; CDR3aa: CASSARGLTNEKLFF
j_gene: TRBJ1-6; v_gene: TRBV6-2/TRBV6-3; d_gene: -; abundance: -; CDR3nt: TGTGCCAGCAGTTACAAGAGCTCCTATAATTCACCCCTCCACTTT; CDR3aa: CASSYKSSYNSPLHF
j_gene: TRBJ2-1; v_gene: TRBV12-5; d_gene: TRBD2; abundance: -; CDR3nt: TGTGCTAGTGGTCCACTAGCGGGAAATTACAATGAGCAGTTCTTC; CDR3aa: CASGPLAGNYNEQFF
j_gene: TRBJ1-5; v_gene: TRBV7-9; d_gene: TRBD1; abundance: -; CDR3nt: TGTGCCAGCAGCTTAGAGTCGGCAGGGGGAAACAATCAGCCCCAGCATTTT; CDR3aa: CASSLESAGGNNQPQHF
j_gene: TRBJ2-7; v_gene: TRBV6-2/TRBV6-3; d_gene: -; abundance: -; CDR3nt: TGTGCCAGCAGCCGAGGGCGCGCCTACGAGCAGTACTTC; CDR3aa: CASSRGRAYEQYF
j_gene: TRBJ1-1; v_gene: TRBV12-5; d_gene: -; abundance: -; CDR3nt: TGTGCTAGTGGTTTGGTACAAGGGGGGTTCACTGAAGCTTTCTTT; CDR3aa: CASGLVQGGFTEAFF
j_gene: TRBJ2-1; v_gene: TRBV25-1; d_gene: -; abundance: -; CDR3nt: TGTGCCAGCAACTCGTTTCGGGATGAGCAGTTCTTC; CDR3aa: CASNSFRDEQFF
j_gene: TRBJ1-5; v_gene: TRBV7-9; d_gene: -; abundance: -; CDR3nt: TGTGCCTCCTCCCACAGTAATAGCAATCAGCCCCAGCATTTT; CDR3aa: CASSHSNSNQPQHF
j_gene: TRBJ2-2; v_gene: TRBV4-1; d_gene: -; abundance: -; CDR3nt: TGCGCCAGCAGCCAACCTACCGCGGACAGAACCGGGGAGCTGTTTTTT; CDR3aa: CASSQPTADRTGELFF
j_gene: TRBJ1-4; v_gene: TRBV2; d_gene: -; abundance: -; CDR3nt: TGTGCCAGCAACGGACAGTCCATGGAAAAACTGTTTTTT; CDR3aa: CASNGQSMEKLFF
j_gene: TRBJ2-1; v_gene: TRBV27; d_gene: -; abundance: -; CDR3nt: TGTGCCAGCAGCCCTAGGGGGTCACTCTACAATGAGCAGTTCTTC; CDR3aa: CASSPRGSLYNEQFF